These T cell receptor beta chains were read from a single sample in a study of blood T cell repertoires in COVID-19. This table comes from immunoSEQ multiplex PCR, and its TCRdb copy is limited to in-frame clones, with some not included. In the table there are approximately 220,000 clones, approximately 83% of which are singletons. Sequenced material: PBMCs or T cells enriched from blood (not recorded which). Every receptor here comes from a woman aged 40 to 50 with acute COVID-19. The CDR3 runs from the conserved cysteine through the conserved F or W. A D gene is named only where the DNA matches it firmly. The listing skips clone size in some rows; elsewhere it reads once, few, many or a size class.

>TRBJ1-6|few|TRBD1|TRBV28
CASSPTGQVRNSPLHF
TGTGCCAGCAGCCCGACCGGACAGGTTAGGAATTCACCCCTCCACTTT
>TRBJ2-2|NA|TRBD2|TRBV7-2
CASSTRLAGAKNTGELFF
TGTGCCAGCAGCACCCGACTAGCGGGGGCCAAGAACACCGGGGAGCTGTTTTTT
>TRBJ1-3|once|NA|TRBV20-1
CSASSRELISGNTIYF
TGCAGTGCTAGTTCGCGGGAACTGATCTCTGGAAACACCATATATTTT
>TRBJ1-1|few|NA|TRBV4-3
CASSQGQGESEAFF
TGCGCCAGCAGCCAAGGACAAGGTGAGAGTGAAGCTTTCTTT
>TRBJ1-5|NA|NA|TRBV7-6
CASSPGAGNQGQPQHF
TGTGCCAGCAGTCCTGGGGCGGGGAACCAGGGTCAGCCCCAGCATTTT
>TRBJ2-7|once|TRBD2|TRBV7-2
CASSFQSSGYYEQYF
TGTGCCAGCAGCTTTCAGTCTAGCGGGTACTACGAGCAGTACTTC
>TRBJ1-1|NA|NA|TRBV7-9
CASSDQGGNTEAFF
TGTGCCAGCAGCGACCAGGGCGGGAACACTGAAGCTTTCTTT
>TRBJ1-5|NA|NA|TRBV4-2
CASSQQTVSNQPQHF
TGTGCCAGCAGCCAACAAACGGTGAGCAATCAGCCCCAGCATTTT
>TRBJ2-1|NA|NA|TRBV3-1/TRBV3-2
CASSQVRNEQFF
TGTGCCAGCAGCCAAGTGAGAAATGAGCAGTTCTTC
>TRBJ2-3|NA|TRBD1|TRBV6-4
CASSEQGAGDTQYF
TGTGCCAGCAGTGAACAGGGGGCGGGAGATACGCAGTATTTT
>TRBJ1-3|NA|NA|TRBV6-6
CASSRTGNSGNTIYF
TGTGCCAGCAGCCGGACGGGGAACTCTGGAAACACCATATATTTT
>TRBJ2-2|NA|TRBD1|TRBV18
CASSPRQGDTGELFF
TGTGCCAGCTCGCCCCGACAGGGGGACACCGGGGAGCTGTTTTTT
>TRBJ2-7|NA|NA|TRBV11-3
CASSLDSSDEQYF
TGTGCCAGCAGCTTAGATTCTAGCGACGAGCAGTACTTC
>TRBJ2-1|NA|NA|TRBV5-8
CAIPTRGYNEQFF
TGTGCCATACCTACGCGGGGATACAATGAGCAGTTCTTC
>TRBJ1-2|NA|TRBD1|TRBV4-2
CASSHYPQGANYGYTF
TGTGCCAGCAGCCACTACCCACAGGGGGCAAACTATGGCTACACCTTC
>TRBJ1-6|NA|NA|TRBV6-2/TRBV6-3
CASSYSYGALHF
TGTGCCAGCAGTTACTCGTACGGGGCCCTCCACTTT
>TRBJ2-1|NA|NA|TRBV29-1
CTTPGLNENEQFF
TGCACGACACCGGGACTTAATGAGAATGAGCAGTTCTTC
>TRBJ2-1|NA|TRBD2|TRBV9
CASSVVAGGNEQFF
TGTGCCAGCAGCGTAGTGGCGGGAGGCAATGAGCAGTTCTTC
>TRBJ2-7|NA|NA|TRBV10-1
CASSASGVTSYEQYF
TGCGCCAGCAGTGCCTCGGGAGTCACCTCCTACGAGCAGTACTTC
>TRBJ1-2|few|NA|TRBV9
CASAGVNYGYTF
TGTGCCAGCGCGGGGGTCAACTATGGCTACACCTTC
>TRBJ1-1|NA|NA|TRBV3-1/TRBV3-2
CASSSSVAGSHTEAFF
TGTGCCAGCAGCTCCTCGGTGGCGGGCAGTCACACTGAAGCTTTCTTT
>TRBJ2-3|NA|NA|TRBV6-4
CASSDLGGDTQYF
TGTGCCAGCAGTGATCTAGGGGGAGATACGCAGTATTTT
>TRBJ2-2|NA|TRBD2|TRBV4-1
CASSQEVVGLAGDTGELFF
TGCGCCAGCAGCCAAGAGGTTGTTGGACTAGCGGGGGACACCGGGGAGCTGTTTTTT
>TRBJ1-4|NA|TRBD1|TRBV5-4
CASSTGQGKTTNEKLFF
TGTGCCAGCAGCACCGGACAGGGGAAGACAACTAATGAAAAACTGTTTTTT
>TRBJ2-7|NA|TRBD1|TRBV27
CATGTGGAYEQYF
TGTGCCACGGGGACAGGGGGTGCCTACGAGCAGTACTTC
>TRBJ2-2|NA|NA|TRBV2
CASSFLGGTGELFF
TGTGCCAGCAGTTTCTTGGGGGGTACCGGGGAGCTGTTTTTT
>TRBJ1-2|NA|TRBD1|TRBV10-3
CAISETLTGDYGYTF
TGTGCCATCAGTGAGACCTTGACAGGGGACTATGGCTACACCTTC
>TRBJ2-1|NA|TRBD2|TRBV5-4
CASSYGGRAGNEQFF
TGTGCCAGCAGCTACGGCGGGAGGGCCGGCAATGAGCAGTTCTTC
>TRBJ1-1|NA|NA|TRBV20-1
CSARGLGAFF
TGCAGTGCTAGGGGACTCGGAGCTTTCTTT
>TRBJ1-5|NA|NA|TRBV21-1
CASSKGQNQPQHF
TGTGCCAGCAGCAAAGGACAGAATCAGCCCCAGCATTTT
>TRBJ2-7|NA|NA|TRBV10-3
CAISETGKVYEQYF
TGTGCCATCAGTGAAACAGGGAAGGTCTACGAGCAGTACTTC
>TRBJ2-1|NA|TRBD2|TRBV5-4
CASSLDLAGGRNEQFF
TGTGCCAGCAGCTTGGATCTAGCGGGAGGGAGGAATGAGCAGTTCTTC
>TRBJ2-7|NA|TRBD2|TRBV5-4
CASSFRTGGSYEQYF
TGTGCCAGCAGCTTCCGGACGGGGGGTTCCTACGAGCAGTACTTC
>TRBJ2-1|NA|TRBD1|TRBV15
CATSRDRGYNEQFF
TGTGCCACCAGCAGGGACAGGGGCTACAATGAGCAGTTCTTC
>TRBJ2-3|NA|TRBD2|TRBV7-2
CASSHLTSGRATDTQYF
TGTGCCAGCAGCCACCTGACTAGCGGGAGGGCCACAGATACGCAGTATTTT
>TRBJ1-3|NA|NA|TRBV28
CASSLDSSSGNTIYF
TGTGCCAGCAGTCTCGACAGCAGCTCTGGAAACACCATATATTTT
>TRBJ1-1|NA|TRBD1|TRBV13
CASSLGQIMNTEAFF
TGTGCCAGCAGCCTGGGACAGATAATGAACACTGAAGCTTTCTTT
>TRBJ2-2|few|TRBD1|TRBV7-9
CASSNPGQRTGELFF
TGTGCCAGCAGCAACCCGGGACAGCGAACCGGGGAGCTGTTTTTT
>TRBJ2-3|NA|TRBD2|TRBV7-9
CASRAPGFKRDTDTQYF
TGTGCCAGCAGAGCCCCGGGGTTTAAGCGGGACACAGATACGCAGTATTTT
>TRBJ1-1|NA|TRBD1|TRBV5-1
CASLKGDREGTEAFF
TGCGCCAGCTTGAAAGGGGACAGGGAGGGCACTGAAGCTTTCTTT
>TRBJ2-3|NA|TRBD1|TRBV15
CATSRDRRSTDTQYF
TGTGCCACCAGCCGGGACAGACGGAGCACAGATACGCAGTATTTT
>TRBJ1-5|NA|NA|TRBV7-7
CASRYRDQPQHF
TGTGCCAGCAGGTACAGGGATCAGCCCCAGCATTTT
>TRBJ1-1|NA|NA|TRBV9
CATNRVVNTEAFF
TGTGCCACCAACAGGGTGGTGAACACTGAAGCTTTCTTT
>TRBJ1-3|NA|TRBD1|TRBV30
CAWSRGTVSGNTIYF
TGTGCCTGGAGTAGGGGGACAGTCTCTGGAAACACCATATATTTT
>TRBJ2-3|NA|NA|TRBV7-9
CASSFLSGSTDTQYF
TGTGCCAGCAGCTTCTTATCGGGAAGCACAGATACGCAGTATTTT
>TRBJ2-1|NA|TRBD1|TRBV7-7
CASSPLGGAHNEQFF
TGTGCCAGCAGCCCCTTAGGGGGCGCGCACAATGAGCAGTTCTTC
>TRBJ1-6|NA|TRBD1|TRBV11-1
CASSLGQAYSPLHF
TGTGCCAGCAGCCTGGGACAGGCTTATTCACCCCTCCACTTT
>TRBJ1-1|few|NA|TRBV3-1/TRBV3-2
CASSQAVGSSEAFF
TGTGCCAGCAGCCAAGCCGTAGGATCTAGTGAAGCTTTCTTT
>TRBJ2-3|once|NA|TRBV21-1
CASSKVFAGTDTQYF
TGTGCCAGCAGCAAAGTATTCGCGGGCACAGATACGCAGTATTTT
>TRBJ2-1|NA|TRBD2|TRBV24-1
CATSDQRGDQFF
TGTGCCACCAGTGATCAGCGGGGGGACCAGTTCTTC
>TRBJ1-5|NA|NA|TRBV18
CASSLNLRGQTNQPQHF
TGTGCCAGCTCACTCAACCTCCGAGGACAGACGAATCAGCCCCAGCATTTT
>TRBJ1-2|NA|NA|TRBV24-1
CATSDGRTANYGYTF
TGTGCCACCAGTGATGGGCGGACAGCTAACTATGGCTACACCTTC
>TRBJ2-5|NA|TRBD1|TRBV19
CASSMVGQGKTQYF
TGTGCCAGTAGTATGGTGGGACAGGGGAAGACCCAGTACTTC
>TRBJ2-5|NA|NA|TRBV5-1
CASSLVSSQETQYF
TGCGCCAGCAGCTTGGTTTCCAGTCAAGAGACCCAGTACTTC
>TRBJ1-4|NA|NA|TRBV10-1
CASSDGGVGEKLFF
TGCGCCAGCAGTGACGGAGGGGTGGGTGAAAAACTGTTTTTT
>TRBJ1-3|NA|NA|TRBV18
CASSANDRRHTIYF
TGTGCCAGCTCGGCTAATGACAGGAGACACACCATATATTTT
>TRBJ1-5|NA|NA|TRBV6-5
CASSYARDSNQPQHF
TGTGCCAGCAGTTACGCGAGGGACTCCAATCAGCCCCAGCATTTT
>TRBJ2-3|NA|TRBD1|TRBV7-3
CASSVHSGTGGTDTQYF
TGTGCCAGCAGCGTCCACTCTGGGACAGGGGGAACAGATACGCAGTATTTT
>TRBJ1-2|NA|NA|TRBV3-1/TRBV3-2
CASSRAGTSYNYGYTF
TGTGCCAGCAGCCGGGCGGGTACTTCGTATAACTATGGCTACACCTTC